These 18 T cell receptor beta chains were all obtained from the same sample, sequenced in a study of Tregs in tolerant kidney transplant recipients. Clones were sequenced by immunoSEQ multiplex PCR, and TCRdb holds only the in-frame ones, with some missing. The table has under 50,000 clones, 95% to 96% seen once. Antigen specificity for these receptors is unknown. Sequenced input: Tregs from blood cultured with allogeneic cells. All receptors derive from a human donor in good health.

The chain carries TRBV9 and TRBJ2-7, with 8 bases lining up with TRBD2. The V segment lost 1 base and the J segment 2 bases; nucleotides outside the gene matches: 2. Germline V gene data show CDR1 as SGDLS and CDR2 as YYNGEE. The CDR3 has 14 amino acids. CDR3 nucleotide sequence: TGTGCCAGCAGCGTAAGTAGCGGGGCCTACGAGCAGTACTTC. This translates into CASSVSSGAYEQYF. The full variable domain, in which reference TRBV9 and TRBJ2-7 provide the parts outside the CDR3, is DSGVTQTPKHLITATGQRVTLRCSPRSGDLSVYWYQQSLDQGLQFLIQYYNGEERAKGNILERFSAQQFPDLHSELNLSSLELGDSALYFCASSVSSGAYEQYFGPGTRLTVT.

This clone appeared once. Other nucleotide sequences from this sample produce the same CDR3. The CDR3 here is CASSEPGGDSSRQYF. DNA of the CDR3: TGCGCCAGCAGTGAGCCGGGTGGGGACAGTAGTCGGCAGTACTTC. The genes are TRBV10-1 and TRBJ2-7; 7 nucleotides match TRBD1. Germline CDR1 WNHNN, CDR2 SYGVQD (reference sequence). CDR3 length equals 15 residues. Unmatched junction bases numbered 13, after V lost 2 bases and J lost 9 bases.

This sequence joins TRBV2 and TRBJ2-7; no reliable D call. Germline CDR1 is SNHLY and CDR2 is FYNNEI. The CDR3 has 12 residues. The V and J ends lost 7 bases and 6 bases respectively, with 13 bases between them. The CDR3 region is CASNSRNSEQYF. CDR3 in DNA: TGTGCCAGCAACTCCCGAAACTCCGAGCAGTACTTC.

This rearrangement joins TRBV9 to TRBJ2-5, with 9 bases lining up with TRBD2. CDR1 and CDR2 (germline): SGDLS, YYNGEE. V shed 0 bases, J shed 1 base, and the junction held 4 bases outside the gene matches. This CDR3 contains 16 residues. The CDR3 loop reads CASSVARGRAQETQYF. The CDR3, as DNA: TGTGCCAGCAGCGTAGCGCGCGGGAGGGCCCAAGAGACCCAGTACTTC.

This chain joins TRBV2 and TRBJ2-7, with 9 positions matching TRBD1. Germline V gene sequence: CDR1 SNHLY, CDR2 FYNNEI. V shed 10 bases and J 4 bases; nucleotides not matched to a gene: 8. The CDR3 has 13 amino acids. The CDR3 bases are TGTGCCACCGGACAGGGGAATATATACGAGCAGTACTTC. Translation: CATGQGNIYEQYF.

The V call is TRBV5-1, the J call TRBJ1-6; 8 nucleotides line up with TRBD1. The CDR3 loop spans 15 amino acids. In germline, CDR1 is SGHRS, CDR2 YFSETQ. V shed 3 bases and J 3 bases; nucleotides not matched to a gene: 2. CDR3 sequence reads: CASSSDRVYNSPLHF. DNA of the CDR3: TGCGCCAGCAGCTCGGACAGGGTCTATAATTCACCCCTCCACTTT. The whole variable domain, remainder taken from reference TRBV5-1 and TRBJ1-6, is KAGVTQTPRYLIKTRGQQVTLSCSPISGHRSVSWYQQTPGQGLQFLFEYFSETQRNKGNFPGRFSGRQFSNSRSEMNVSTLELGDSALYLCASSSDRVYNSPLHFGNGTRLTVT.

This clone was picked up one time. The V gene is TRBV5-4, the J gene TRBJ2-7; D gene uncertain. The germline gives CDR1 SGHNT, CDR2 YYREEE (reference sequence). The V gene lost 0 bases and the J gene lost 5 bases, with 9 bases spanning the gap. The CDR3 loop spans 13 amino acids. In DNA, the CDR3 is TGTGCCAGCAGCTTGGGGATACGGCACGAGCAGTACTTC. This encodes CASSLGIRHEQYF.

As regards this clone: One junction end does not reproduce the germline sequence, and a read error may be involved. The chain recombines TRBV7-7 with TRBJ2-6; unclear D gene. CDR1 and CDR2 (germline): SSHAT, FNYEAQ (reference sequence). The CDR3 is made up of 14 amino acids. The CDR3 sequence is CASSEHPGANVLTF. The CDR3, as DNA: TGTGCTAGCAGCGAACACCCTGGGGCCAACGTCCTGACTTTC.

The V gene is TRBV9, the J gene TRBJ1-1, with 11 bases matching TRBD1. Germline V gives CDR1 SGDLS, CDR2 YYNGEE. Trimming at V came to 4 bases and at J to 5 bases, leaving 7 bases not matched to a gene. The CDR3 runs 15 residues. CDR3 amino acids: CASSYTGTGGTEAFF. The CDR3 bases are TGTGCCAGCAGCTACACCGGGACAGGGGGGACTGAAGCTTTCTTT.

This chain connects TRBV5-6 to TRBJ2-1; 9 bases agree with TRBD1. The V gene end was trimmed by 4 bases and the J gene end by 4 bases; junction bases not matched to a gene: 6. CDR1 and CDR2 from the germline V gene are SGHDT and YYEEEE. The CDR3 consists of 15 residues. The CDR3 bases are TGTGCCAGCAGCCCCGGGACAGGGCTATACAATGAGCAGTTCTTC. Protein product: CASSPGTGLYNEQFF. The whole variable domain, filled in from reference TRBV5-6 and TRBJ2-1, reads DAGVTQSPTHLIKTRGQQVTLRCSPKSGHDTVSWYQQALGQGPQFIFQYYEEEERQRGNFPDRFSGHQFPNYSSELNVNALLLGDSALYLCASSPGTGLYNEQFFGPGTRLTVL.

This chain uses TRBV12-5 with TRBJ1-2; D uncertain. The germline V and J ends were trimmed by 5 bases and 1 base, with 5 bases remaining between them. The CDR3 is 12 residues long. Looked up from germline, CDR1 is LGHNT and CDR2 is FRNRAP. CDR3 sequence: CASGTLNYGYTF. CDR3 bases: TGTGCTAGTGGTACGCTTAACTATGGCTACACCTTC.

The chain combines TRBV27 with TRBJ1-2; 7 nucleotides match TRBD1. Germline CDR1 and CDR2: MNHEY and SMNVEV (reference sequence). The CDR3 loop spans 16 amino acids. After removal of 2 bases from V and 1 base from J, the junction contained 7 bases not matched to a gene. CDR3 nucleotide sequence: TGTGCCAGCAGTTTACGTCCCGGGACAGTTAACTATGGCTACACCTTC. It yields the protein CASSLRPGTVNYGYTF.

The chain joins TRBV30 to TRBJ1-2; D remains unclear. Trimming took 0 bases from V and 6 from J, leaving 20 bases between them. The germline CDR1 and CDR2 sequences are GTSNPN and SVGIG (reference sequence). The CDR3 runs to 16 residues. The CDR3 here is CAWSVLGKGSKDGYTF. DNA for the CDR3: TGTGCCTGGAGTGTACTGGGGAAGGGCAGTAAAGATGGCTACACCTTC. Using reference TRBV30 and TRBJ1-2 for the parts outside the CDR3, the full variable domain is SQTIHQWPATLVQPVGSPLSLECTVEGTSNPNLYWYRQAAGRGLQLLFYSVGIGQISSEVPQNLSASRPQDRQFILSSKKLLLSDSGFYLCAWSVLGKGSKDGYTFGSGTRLTVV.

The chain couples TRBV4-2 to TRBJ2-7, with unresolved D. Between the trimmed V and J ends, which lost 7 bases and 3 bases, there was a span of 13 bases. The CDR3 runs to 13 residues. Per the germline V gene, CDR1 is LGHNA and CDR2 is YNFKEQ. The CDR3, as DNA: TGTGCCAGCACCCCCCGGGTAGGCTACGAGCAGTACTTC. It specifies CASTPRVGYEQYF.

This clone was observed once. J is TRBJ1-6 and V is TRBV19; the D is unclear. The CDR3 has 14 amino acids. The germline V gene encodes CDR1 LNHDA and CDR2 SQIVND (reference sequence). V dropped 2 bases and J dropped 7 bases, with 9 bases sitting between them. CDR3 residues: CASSILGQNSPLHF. Here the CDR3 DNA reads TGTGCCAGTAGTATATTGGGTCAGAATTCACCCCTCCACTTT.

Points on this clone: A junction end diverges from the germline sequence, so it may reflect a read error. This sequence joins TRBV7-8 and TRBJ2-5; 10 bases agree with TRBD2. CDR1 SGHVS and CDR2 FQNEAQ come from the germline V gene. The CDR3 is 15 amino acids. The CDR3 coding sequence is TGTGCCAGCACCTTAGAGGGACTAGCGCGGGAGACCCAGTACTTC. Protein: CASTLEGLARETQYF.

CDR3 bases: TGTGCCAGCAGCGCCGGACTAGGATTGGTTGTCAGCCAAGACAATGAGCAGTTCTTC. Amino acid sequence: CASSAGLGLVVSQDNEQFF. This chain joins TRBV9 and TRBJ2-1; 7 nucleotides match TRBD2. Unmatched junction bases numbered 20, after V lost 3 bases and J lost 5 bases. Germline values: CDR1 SGDLS, CDR2 YYNGEE. This CDR3 is 19 amino acids long. The full variable domain, completed using reference TRBV9 and TRBJ2-1, is DSGVTQTPKHLITATGQRVTLRCSPRSGDLSVYWYQQSLDQGLQFLIQYYNGEERAKGNILERFSAQQFPDLHSELNLSSLELGDSALYFCASSAGLGLVVSQDNEQFFGPGTRLTVL.

This clone appeared a single time. The chain couples TRBV5-1 to TRBJ2-5; D uncertain. The CDR3 totals 11 residues. V gave up 2 bases and J gave up 1 base, with 0 bases separating them. Germline V CDR1 and CDR2: SGHRS, YFSETQ. The CDR3 spells CASSFQETQYF. The CDR3 bases are TGCGCCAGCAGCTTCCAAGAGACCCAGTACTTC.